This record concerns one TCR beta chain sequence. The antigen is not known. V shed 3 bases and J 2 bases; nucleotides not matched to a gene: 5. This CDR3 is 16 amino acids long. Germline V gene lookup returns CDR1 MNHEY and CDR2 SVGAGI. These data belong to a study of lymphopenia after photon versus proton radiotherapy. Overall study findings and caveats: Post-nadir TCR diversity decline inversely tracked overall survival among those who died. After the lymphocyte nadir, photon-treated repertoires showed oligoclonal expansion, especially of CD8+ Temra cells. Relative stability marked proton patients; photon patients lost diversity and naive cells.

Only in-frame clones appear in the TCRdb table, and some are missing; sequencing was by immunoSEQ multiplex PCR. The sample consists of roughly 18,000 clones, around 90% of them appearing once. The sequence came from a woman aged 40-49 years with cholangiocarcinoma. The chain links TRBV6-5 to TRBJ1-5; 9 nucleotides match TRBD1. Sequences were derived from peripheral blood, sampled from a patient treated with photon-based radiotherapy. CDR3 loop: CASSYGQGMGNQPQHF. DNA for the CDR3: TGTGCCAGCAGTTATGGACAGGGGATGGGCAATCAGCCCCAGCATTTT.